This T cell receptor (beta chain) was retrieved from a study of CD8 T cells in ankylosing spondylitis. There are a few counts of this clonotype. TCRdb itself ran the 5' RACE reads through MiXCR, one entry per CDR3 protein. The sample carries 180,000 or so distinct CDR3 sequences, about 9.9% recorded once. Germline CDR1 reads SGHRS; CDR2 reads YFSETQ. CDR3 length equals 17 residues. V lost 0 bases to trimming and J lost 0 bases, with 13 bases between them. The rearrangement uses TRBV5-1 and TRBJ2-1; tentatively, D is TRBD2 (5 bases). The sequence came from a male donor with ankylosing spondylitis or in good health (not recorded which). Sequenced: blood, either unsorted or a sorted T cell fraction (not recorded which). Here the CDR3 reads CASSLVGGGSSYNEQFF. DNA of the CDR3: TGCGCCAGCAGCTTGGTGGGTGGCGGGTCCTCCTACAATGAGCAGTTCTTC.